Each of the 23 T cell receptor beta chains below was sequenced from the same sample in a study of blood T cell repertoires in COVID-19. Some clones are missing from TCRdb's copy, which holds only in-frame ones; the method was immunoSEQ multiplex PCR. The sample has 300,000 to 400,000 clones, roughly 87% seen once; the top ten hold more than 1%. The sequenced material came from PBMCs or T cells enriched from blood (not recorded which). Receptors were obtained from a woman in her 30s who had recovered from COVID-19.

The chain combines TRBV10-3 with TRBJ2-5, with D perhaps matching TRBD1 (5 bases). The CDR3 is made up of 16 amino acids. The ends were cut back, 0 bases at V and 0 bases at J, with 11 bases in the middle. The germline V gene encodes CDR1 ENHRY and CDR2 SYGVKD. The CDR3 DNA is TGTGCCATCAGTGAGTCGAATAGGGGATACCAAGAGACCCAGTACTTC. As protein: CAISESNRGYQETQYF.

CDR3 coding DNA: TGTGCCACCAGTGACCCGACAGCTAACTATGGCTACACCTTC. Protein sequence: CATSDPTANYGYTF. The J gene is TRBJ1-2, the V gene TRBV24-1, with D possibly being TRBD1 (5 bases). The CDR3 is 14 residues long. Germline V lookup: CDR1 KGHDR, CDR2 SFDVKD. Trimming removed 4 bases from V and 0 bases from J, with 8 bases in between.

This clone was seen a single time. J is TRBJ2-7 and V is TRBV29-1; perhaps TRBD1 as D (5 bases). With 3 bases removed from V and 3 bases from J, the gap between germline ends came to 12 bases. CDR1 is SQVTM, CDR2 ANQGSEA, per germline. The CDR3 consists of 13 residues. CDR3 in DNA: TGCAGCGTTGAGCGCAGGGCCCACTACGAGCAGTACTTC. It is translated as CSVERRAHYEQYF.

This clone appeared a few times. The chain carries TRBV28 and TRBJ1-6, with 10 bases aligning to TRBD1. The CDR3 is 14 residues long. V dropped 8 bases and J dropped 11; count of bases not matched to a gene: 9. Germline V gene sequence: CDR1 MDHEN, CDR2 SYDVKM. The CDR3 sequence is CASGAGQGIAPLHF. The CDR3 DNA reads TGTGCCAGCGGGGCGGGACAGGGGATAGCACCCCTCCACTTT.

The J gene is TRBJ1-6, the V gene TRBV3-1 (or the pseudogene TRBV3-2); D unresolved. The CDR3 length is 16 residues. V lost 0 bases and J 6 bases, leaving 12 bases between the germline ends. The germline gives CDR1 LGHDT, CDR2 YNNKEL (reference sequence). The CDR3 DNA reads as TGTGCCAGCAGCCAAGATGCCGGTTCCGTTAATTCACCCCTCCACTTT. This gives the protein CASSQDAGSVNSPLHF.

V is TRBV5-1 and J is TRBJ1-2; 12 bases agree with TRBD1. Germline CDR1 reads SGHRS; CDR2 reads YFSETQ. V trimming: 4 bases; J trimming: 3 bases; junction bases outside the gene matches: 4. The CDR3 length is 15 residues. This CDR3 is CASSLGTGGHYGYTF. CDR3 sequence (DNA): TGCGCCAGCAGCCTGGGGACAGGGGGCCACTATGGCTACACCTTC.

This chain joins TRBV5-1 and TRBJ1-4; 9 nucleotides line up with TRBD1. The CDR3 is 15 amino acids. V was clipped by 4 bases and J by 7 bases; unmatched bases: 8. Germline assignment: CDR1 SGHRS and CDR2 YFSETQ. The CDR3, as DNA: TGCGCCAGCAGCGGATCCGGGACAGGGATTGAAAAACTGTTTTTT. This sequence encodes CASSGSGTGIEKLFF.

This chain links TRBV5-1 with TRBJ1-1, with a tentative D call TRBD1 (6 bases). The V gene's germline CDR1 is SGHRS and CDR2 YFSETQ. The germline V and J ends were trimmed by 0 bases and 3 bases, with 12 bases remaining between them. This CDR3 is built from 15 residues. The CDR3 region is CASSLGGPADTEAFF. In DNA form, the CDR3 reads TGCGCCAGCAGCTTGGGGGGGCCCGCCGACACTGAAGCTTTCTTT.

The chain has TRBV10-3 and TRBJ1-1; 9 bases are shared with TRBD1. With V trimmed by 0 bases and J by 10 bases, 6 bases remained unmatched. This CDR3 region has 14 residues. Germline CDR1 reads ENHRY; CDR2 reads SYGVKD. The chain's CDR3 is CAISESTGGLGAFF. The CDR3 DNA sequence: TGTGCCATCAGTGAGTCCACAGGGGGCCTGGGAGCTTTCTTT.

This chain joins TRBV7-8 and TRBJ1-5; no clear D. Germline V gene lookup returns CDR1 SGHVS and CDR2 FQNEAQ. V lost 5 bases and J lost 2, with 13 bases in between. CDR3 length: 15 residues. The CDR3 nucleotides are TGTGCCAGCAGCCCCCTAATATCTGGCAATCAGCCCCAGCATTTT. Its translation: CASSPLISGNQPQHF.

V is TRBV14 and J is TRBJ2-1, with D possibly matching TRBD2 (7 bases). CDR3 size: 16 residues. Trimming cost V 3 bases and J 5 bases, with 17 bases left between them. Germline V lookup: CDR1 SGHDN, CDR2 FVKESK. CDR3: CASSHTGGTNNNEQFF. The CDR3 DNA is TGTGCCAGCAGCCATACCGGGGGGACAAACAACAATGAGCAGTTCTTC.

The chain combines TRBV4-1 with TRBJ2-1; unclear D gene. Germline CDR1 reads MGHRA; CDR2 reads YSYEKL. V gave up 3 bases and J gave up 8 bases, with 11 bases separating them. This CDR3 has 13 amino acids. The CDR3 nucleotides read TGCGCCAGCAGCCACGTAGCCGAGGATGAGCAGTTCTTC. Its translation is CASSHVAEDEQFF.

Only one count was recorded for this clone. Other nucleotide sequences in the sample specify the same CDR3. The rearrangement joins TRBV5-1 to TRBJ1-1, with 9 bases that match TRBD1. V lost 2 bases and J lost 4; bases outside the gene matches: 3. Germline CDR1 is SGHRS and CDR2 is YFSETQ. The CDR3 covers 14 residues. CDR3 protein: CASSLQGAGTEAFF. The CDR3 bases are TGCGCCAGCAGCTTACAGGGGGCTGGCACTGAAGCTTTCTTT.

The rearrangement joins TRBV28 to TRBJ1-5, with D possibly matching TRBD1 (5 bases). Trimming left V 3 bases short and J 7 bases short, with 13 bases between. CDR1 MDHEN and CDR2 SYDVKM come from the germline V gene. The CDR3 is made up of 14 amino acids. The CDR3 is CASSFPSGPQPQHF. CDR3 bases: TGTGCCAGCAGTTTCCCTTCAGGGCCCCAGCCCCAGCATTTT.

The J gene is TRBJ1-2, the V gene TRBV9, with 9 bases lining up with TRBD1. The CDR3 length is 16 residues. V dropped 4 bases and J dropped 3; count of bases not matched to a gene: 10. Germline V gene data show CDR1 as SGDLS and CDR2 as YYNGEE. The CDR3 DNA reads TGTGCCAGCAGCCCACGGACAGGGGATTCCTACTATGGCTACACCTTC. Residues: CASSPRTGDSYYGYTF. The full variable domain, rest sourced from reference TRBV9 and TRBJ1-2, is DSGVTQTPKHLITATGQRVTLRCSPRSGDLSVYWYQQSLDQGLQFLIQYYNGEERAKGNILERFSAQQFPDLHSELNLSSLELGDSALYFCASSPRTGDSYYGYTFGSGTRLTVV.

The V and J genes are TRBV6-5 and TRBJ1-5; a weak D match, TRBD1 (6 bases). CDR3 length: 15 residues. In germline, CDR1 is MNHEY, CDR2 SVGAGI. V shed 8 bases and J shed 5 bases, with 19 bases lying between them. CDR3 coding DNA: TGTGCCAGCCGACGATCAACAGGGACCTATCAGCCCCAGCATTTT. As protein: CASRRSTGTYQPQHF.

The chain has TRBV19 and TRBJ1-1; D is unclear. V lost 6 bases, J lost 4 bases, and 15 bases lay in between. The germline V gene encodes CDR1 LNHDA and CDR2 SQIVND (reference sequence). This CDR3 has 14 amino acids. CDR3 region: CASRPRRGSTEAFF. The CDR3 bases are TGTGCCAGTAGGCCCCGACGGGGAAGCACTGAAGCTTTCTTT.

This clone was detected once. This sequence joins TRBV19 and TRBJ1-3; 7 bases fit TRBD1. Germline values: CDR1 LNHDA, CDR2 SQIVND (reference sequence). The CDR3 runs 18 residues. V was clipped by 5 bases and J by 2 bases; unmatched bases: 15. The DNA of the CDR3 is TGTGCCAGTAGTGCGTCCCCCGGCAGGGGGTCTGCTGGAAACACCATATATTTT. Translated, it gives CASSASPGRGSAGNTIYF.

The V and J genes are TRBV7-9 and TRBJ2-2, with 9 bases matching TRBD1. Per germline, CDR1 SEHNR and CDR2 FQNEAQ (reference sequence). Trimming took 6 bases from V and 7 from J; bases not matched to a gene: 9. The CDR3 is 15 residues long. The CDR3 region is CASRRGTGYIGELFF. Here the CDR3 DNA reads TGTGCCAGCAGACGCGGGACAGGGTACATCGGGGAGCTGTTTTTT.

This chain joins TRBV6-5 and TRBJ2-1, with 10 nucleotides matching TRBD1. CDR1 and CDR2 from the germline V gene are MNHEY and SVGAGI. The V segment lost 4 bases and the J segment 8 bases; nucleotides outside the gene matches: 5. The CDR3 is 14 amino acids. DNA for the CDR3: TGTGCCAGCAGTTTCGTGGACAGGGGGTATGAGCAGTTCTTC. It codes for CASSFVDRGYEQFF.

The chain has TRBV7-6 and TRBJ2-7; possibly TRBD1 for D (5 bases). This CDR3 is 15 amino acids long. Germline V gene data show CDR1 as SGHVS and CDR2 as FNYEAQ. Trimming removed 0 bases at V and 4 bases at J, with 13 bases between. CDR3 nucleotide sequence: TGTGCCAGCAGCTTAGCGTCCGACAGAAGGTACGAGCAGTACTTC. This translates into CASSLASDRRYEQYF. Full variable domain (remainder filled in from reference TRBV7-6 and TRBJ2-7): GAGVSQSPRYKVTKRGQDVALRCDPISGHVSLYWYRQALGQGPEFLTYFNYEAQQDKSGLPNDRFSAERPEGSISTLTIQRTEQRDSAMYRCASSLASDRRYEQYFGPGTRLTVT.

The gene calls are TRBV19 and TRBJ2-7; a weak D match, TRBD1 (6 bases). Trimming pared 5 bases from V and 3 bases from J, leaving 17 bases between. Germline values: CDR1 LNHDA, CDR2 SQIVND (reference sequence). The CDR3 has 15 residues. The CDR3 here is CASSGRQASGYEQYF. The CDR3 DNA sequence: TGTGCCAGTAGTGGACGACAGGCGTCAGGCTACGAGCAGTACTTC.

The CDR3 bases are TGTGCCTGGAGAGGGACAGCTAATGAAAAACTGTTTTTT. Translation gives CAWRGTANEKLFF. This rearrangement joins TRBV30 to TRBJ1-4; 7 bases line up with TRBD1. The CDR3 sequence is 13 residues long. Per the germline V gene, CDR1 is GTSNPN and CDR2 is SVGIG (reference sequence). The J segment lost 3 bases and the V segment lost 3 bases, leaving 1 base of the junction unmatched. Based on the CDR3 plus reference TRBV30 and TRBJ1-4, the full variable domain is SQTIHQWPATLVQPVGSPLSLECTVEGTSNPNLYWYRQAAGRGLQLLFYSVGIGQISSEVPQNLSASRPQDRQFILSSKKLLLSDSGFYLCAWRGTANEKLFFGSGTQLSVL.